This entry describes one T cell receptor beta chain. The V gene lost 5 bases and the J gene lost 6 bases, with 11 bases spanning the gap. The CDR3 runs 12 residues. Germline V gene sequence: CDR1 MDHEN, CDR2 SYDVKM. The data were taken from a study of OX40 agonist ivuxolimab in advanced cancers. Profiling relied on immunoSEQ multiplex PCR, and the TCRdb table lists in-frame clones only, not all of them. The sample lists about 62,000 clones; around 79% were seen once. This TCR was sampled from an adult with an advanced solid tumor such as melanoma, head and neck, liver or kidney cancer. The V and J genes are TRBV28 and TRBJ2-7, with D tentatively TRBD2 (6 bases). Sample: CD4+ or CD8+ T cells sorted from blood, taken in a trial of the OX40 agonist ivuxolimab. The CDR3 region is CASSVMRGEQYF. DNA of the CDR3: TGTGCCAGCAGTGTCATGCGGGGCGAGCAGTACTTC.